The rows below give T cell receptor beta chains drawn from one sample of a study of CD8+CD57+ T cells in acquired aplastic anemia. TCRdb used MiXCR to reprocess the reads, holding one entry per CDR3 protein. The sample consists of over 150,000 distinct CDR3 sequences, around 75% of them appearing once. Material for sequencing was sorted CD4+, CD8+, or CD8+CD57+ T cells (not recorded which) from PBMCs. These receptors were collected from a human donor with aplastic anemia. The CDR3 runs from the conserved cysteine through the conserved F or W. D genes are given only for firm matches. A clone size is listed for some rows: how often the clone was seen (once, few, many), or a class if it is expanded.

clone size,J gene,V gene,D gene,CDR3 DNA,CDR3 protein
-,TRBJ1-1,TRBV9,-,TGTGCCAGCAGCCCCCAGATCAACACTGAAGCTTTCTTT,CASSPQINTEAFF
many,TRBJ2-5,TRBV11-2,TRBD2,TGTGCCAGCAGCCCGGGGACTAGCGGGGCCCAAGAGACCCAGTACTTC,CASSPGTSGAQETQYF
-,TRBJ2-7,TRBV7-8,TRBD1,TGTGCCAGCAGCTTAGACCAGGGGGCATTCTCCTACGAGCAGTACTTC,CASSLDQGAFSYEQYF
-,TRBJ1-6,TRBV10-3,-,TGTGCCATCAGTGAAGGGGATAGGTCACCCCTCCACTTT,CAISEGDRSPLHF
-,TRBJ2-7,TRBV7-2,TRBD1,TGTGCCAGCAGCTTAAGAGGGGACAGGTACGAGCAGTACTTC,CASSLRGDRYEQYF
-,TRBJ2-3,TRBV9,TRBD1,TGTGCCAGCACGGCCCATCCGCAGGGGGCTTCGGCAGATACGCAGTATTTT,CASTAHPQGASADTQYF
medium-sized,TRBJ2-3,TRBV9,TRBD1,TGTGCCAGCAGCGTAGCCGGGACAGGGGGGACTAGCACAGATACGCAGTATTTT,CASSVAGTGGTSTDTQYF
-,TRBJ2-3,TRBV7-2,TRBD2,TGTGCCAGCAGCCTAGACCCGGGACTAGCGGGAGGAGATACGCAGTATTTT,CASSLDPGLAGGDTQYF
-,TRBJ1-1,TRBV7-3,-,TGTGCCAGCAGCTTTACCAGGCTGAACACTGAAGCTTTCTTT,CASSFTRLNTEAFF
-,TRBJ2-2,TRBV12-3/TRBV12-4,-,TGTGCCAGCAGTTTAGCAGTCACTGGCTACACCGGGGAGCTGTTTTTT,CASSLAVTGYTGELFF
-,TRBJ2-7,TRBV2,TRBD1,TGTGCCAGCAGGCCGGGACAGGGGAGTTTCGGCGAGCAGTACTTC,CASRPGQGSFGEQYF
few,TRBJ1-6,TRBV10-3,-,TGTGCCATTCGCGGGCAGGGGCATAATTCACCCCTCCACTTT,CAIRGQGHNSPLHF
-,TRBJ2-5,TRBV25-1,-,TGTGCCAGCAGCCAGACAGGTACCCAAGAGACCCAGTACTTC,CASSQTGTQETQYF
-,TRBJ2-6,TRBV29-1,-,TGCAGCGTTCTCGATCCTGGCTCTGGGGCCAACGTCCTGACTTTC,CSVLDPGSGANVLTF
-,TRBJ2-7,TRBV25-1,-,TGTGCCAGCAGTGAAATGGCGCGAGGCAGGGGAAACTACGAGCAGTACTTC,CASSEMARGRGNYEQYF
-,TRBJ2-3,TRBV5-6,-,TGTGCCAGCAGCTTGGGGGTCGGAACTAGCACAGATACGCAATATTTT,CASSLGVGTSTDTQYF
-,TRBJ2-3,TRBV25-1,-,TGTGCCAGCAGTGATCCGGGGGGGGACAGAGAAGATACGCAGTATTTT,CASSDPGGDREDTQYF
-,TRBJ1-4,TRBV20-1,-,TGCAGTGCTAGAGATTCAGGGTCTATCGAAAAACTGTTTTTT,CSARDSGSIEKLFF
-,TRBJ1-6,TRBV10-3,-,TGTGCCATCACGGCGGGGGGCCGGGGTAATTCACCCCTCCACTTT,CAITAGGRGNSPLHF
-,TRBJ2-5,TRBV19,-,TGTGCCAGTAGTATTCCAGGGTCGGGAGAGACCCAGTACTTC,CASSIPGSGETQYF
-,TRBJ2-3,TRBV15,TRBD1,TGTGCCACCCAGACAGGGGCGGACACAGATACGCAGTATTTT,CATQTGADTDTQYF
-,TRBJ2-7,TRBV25-1,-,TGTGCCAGCAGTGCTCAGGGATTAACCTACGAGCAGTACTTC,CASSAQGLTYEQYF
-,TRBJ2-5,TRBV15,-,TGTGCCACCAGCAGAGGCGTCCAAGAGACCCAGTACTTC,CATSRGVQETQYF
-,TRBJ2-7,TRBV29-1,-,TGCAGCGTTGAGGGTTACTCCTACGAGCAGTACTTC,CSVEGYSYEQYF
-,TRBJ2-5,TRBV11-3,-,TGTGCCACCTCGCGGCAAGAGACCCAGTACTTC,CATSRQETQYF
-,TRBJ2-7,TRBV7-8,-,TGTGCCAGCAGCTCCCTCCAGGGATCGGGGGAGCAGTACTTC,CASSSLQGSGEQYF
-,TRBJ1-6,TRBV25-1,-,TGTGCCAGCAGTGAAGGGGGCGATTCACCCCTCCACTTT,CASSEGGDSPLHF
-,TRBJ2-2,TRBV10-3,TRBD1,TGTGCCATCAGTGAGACAGGGGGCACCGGGGAGCTGTTTTTT,CAISETGGTGELFF
-,TRBJ2-4,TRBV20-1,-,TGCAGTGCTAGAGATTCCCCTAGCCGGGACATTCAGTACTTC,CSARDSPSRDIQYF
-,TRBJ2-7,TRBV27,TRBD2,TGTGCCAGCAGTGGGACTAGCGCCTACGAGCAGTACTTC,CASSGTSAYEQYF
once,TRBJ2-1,TRBV5-1,-,TGCGCCAGCAGCTTGACCGCAGGGGCCAGCTACAATGAGCAGTTCTTC,CASSLTAGASYNEQFF
-,TRBJ1-2,TRBV6-5,TRBD1,TGTGCCAGCAGTTGGACAGGGTATGGCTACACCTTC,CASSWTGYGYTF
-,TRBJ2-1,TRBV20-1,-,TGCAGTATCAGGGGCGGGAGCTACAATGAGCAGTTCTTC,CSIRGGSYNEQFF
-,TRBJ2-7,TRBV19,-,TGTGCCAGTAGTACAGGGTCGGGGGGCAGCTACGAGCAGTACTTC,CASSTGSGGSYEQYF
-,TRBJ1-1,TRBV20-1,-,TGCAGTGCTAGAGAGAGCGACACTGAAGCTTTCTTT,CSARESDTEAFF
-,TRBJ2-7,TRBV19,TRBD2,TGTGCCAGTAGGCCTTCTAGCGGGGGCCAGATACGGCAGTACTTC,CASRPSSGGQIRQYF
-,TRBJ2-7,TRBV2,-,TGTGCCAGCCGCGGGGAATCCTACGAGCAGTACTTC,CASRGESYEQYF
-,TRBJ1-2,TRBV6-5,TRBD1,TGTGCCAGCAGTTACCGGGACAGGGTTTATGGCTACACCTTC,CASSYRDRVYGYTF
-,TRBJ2-1,TRBV15,-,TGTGCCACCAGCAGCGGGGGCCCGAGCTCCTACAATGAGCAGTTCTTC,CATSSGGPSSYNEQFF
once,TRBJ1-1,TRBV30,TRBD1,TGTGCCTGGGAGGACAGGGAAGCTTTCTTT,CAWEDREAFF
-,TRBJ1-6,TRBV24-1,-,TGTGCCACCGGTGCAGGGAAGTCCTATAATTCACCCCTCCACTTT,CATGAGKSYNSPLHF
once,TRBJ1-2,TRBV29-1,TRBD1,TGCAGCGTTGTAGGAGCAGGGGGCTTTGGCTACACCTTC,CSVVGAGGFGYTF
-,TRBJ2-7,TRBV15,TRBD2,TGTGCCACCAGCAGGAGGCGGACTAGCGGGCCAGGGCCCCACGAGCAGTACTTC,CATSRRRTSGPGPHEQYF
-,TRBJ2-7,TRBV24-1,TRBD1,TGTGCCGCCGGGACAGGGGCTACCGAGCAGTACTTC,CAAGTGATEQYF
-,TRBJ2-7,TRBV12-3/TRBV12-4,-,TGTGCCAGCACCGAGAGCCTCTACGAGCAGTACTTC,CASTESLYEQYF
-,TRBJ1-3,TRBV19,-,TGTGCCAGTATTCCGGGACCTCGCTCTGGAAACACCATATATTTT,CASIPGPRSGNTIYF
-,TRBJ2-7,TRBV11-3,-,TGTGCCAGCAGCTTAGAAATGGGGCCAAGCGAGCAGTACTTC,CASSLEMGPSEQYF
-,TRBJ1-2,TRBV12-3/TRBV12-4,-,TGTGCCAGCAGTAAACGGACGGTCACTAACTATGGCTACACCTTC,CASSKRTVTNYGYTF
-,TRBJ1-4,TRBV10-3,-,TGTGCCATCAGCGACCCAGGTGGGAGGAATGAAAAACTGTTTTTT,CAISDPGGRNEKLFF
-,TRBJ1-4,TRBV7-9,-,TGTGCCAGCAGCAGGGCTGAAAAACTGTTTTTT,CASSRAEKLFF
-,TRBJ2-2,TRBV7-3,TRBD1,TGTGCCAGCAGCCCAAATCAGGGGGCGGTAACCGGGGAGCTGTTTTTT,CASSPNQGAVTGELFF
-,TRBJ2-7,TRBV2,-,TGTGCCAGCAGTGAAGCCAAGGGGTGGATTCGCGAGCAGTACTTC,CASSEAKGWIREQYF
-,TRBJ2-1,TRBV11-2,TRBD1,TGTGCCAGCAGGTCACAGGGGCTAGCAGGTGAGCAGTTCTTC,CASRSQGLAGEQFF
few,TRBJ2-5,TRBV29-1,-,TGCAGTATCGGGACCCAGTACTTC,CSIGTQYF
-,TRBJ2-3,TRBV11-3,TRBD2,TGTGCCAGCAGCTCCCCGACTAGCGGGGGGGGGGCAGATACGCAGTATTTT,CASSSPTSGGGADTQYF
-,TRBJ1-5,TRBV15,-,TGTGCCACCAGCGGCAGGGATCAGATTTTCGGTCAGCCCCAGCATTTT,CATSGRDQIFGQPQHF
-,TRBJ1-6,TRBV19,-,TGTGCCACCACACAGGGAATTGACGGGAGCTCCTATAATTCACCCCTCCACTTT,CATTQGIDGSSYNSPLHF
-,TRBJ1-1,TRBV15,-,TGTGCCACCAGCAGAGACAGGGGCGGTGAAGCTTTCTTT,CATSRDRGGEAFF
-,TRBJ1-2,TRBV7-9,-,TGTGCCAGCAGCCCTATTGGATCCTATGGCTACACCTTC,CASSPIGSYGYTF